This T cell receptor (beta chain) derives from a study of Ad26.COV2.S vaccination and SARS-CoV-2 variants (dated by TCRdb to the early 2020s). Turning to the overall study: Donors in the vaccine arm were drawn from COV1001, a multicentre, randomized, double-blind, placebo-controlled phase I-IIa trial testing Ad26.COV2.S in healthy adults. Ad26.COV2.S was administered intramuscularly at 5 x 10^10 or 1 x 10^11 viral particles, either as a single shot or as two shots given 56 days apart. The specificity and breadth of SARS-CoV-2-reactive T cell receptors after Ad26.COV2.S vaccination were assessed by TCRbeta repertoire sequencing. A total of approximately 30 samples were included in the TCR-sequenced set, comprising around 19 Ad26.COV2.S vaccine recipients, 5 placebo recipients and 8 SARS-CoV-2 convalescent individuals. Trial participants were randomized into five groups of five: low-dose or high-dose Ad26.COV2.S given once or twice, or placebo on both occasions. Throughout the experiments and outcome assessment, investigators stayed blinded to trial group allocation.

Concerning this clone itself: What this receptor recognizes is not known. No much larger clone is present one base from it, and per-base qualities are unavailable.

The junction carries 13 bases between V and J, which are trimmed by 4 bases and 4 bases respectively. Including the terminal cysteine and phenylalanine, the CDR3 comprises 15 residues. The DNA shown is the 45-base CDR3, in frame from base 1. CDR1 and CDR2, looked up from the germline V gene, are MGHRA and YSYEKL. On the study overall, not on this receptor specifically: Comparing responses between vaccine doses or regimens was not something the study was powered to do. Compared with placebo recipients, Ad26.COV2.S recipients showed higher spike-specific TCR breadth (P = 0.0014). Non-spike TCR breadth was comparable between vaccine and placebo recipients, consistent with the vaccine containing only spike. The authors noted that total T cell responses may have been underestimated by the TCR breadth and depth analyses. Substantial breadth of spike-specific CD8+ and CD4+ T cell responses was reported after vaccination.

In light of the paper, this sample's treatment or condition label describes: about 20 received Ad26.COV2.S at low or high dose, single or two shots; 5 received placebo; per-sample allocation not given. Repertoires of vaccine and placebo recipients were sequenced from samples taken on day 63 after the first injection. Between 29 July and 7 August 2020, Cohort 1b enrolled fewer than 30 adults aged 18-55 years at one site in Boston, USA. Ad26.COV2.S was a replication-incompetent adenovirus type 26 vector expressing a prefusion-stabilized SARS-CoV-2 spike protein from the original Wuhan strain. TCRbeta CDR3 regions were sequenced with the immunoSEQ Assay. After extraction, genomic DNA underwent amplification by bias-controlled multiplex PCR, followed by high-throughput sequencing. In the source study's methods: Collapsing and filtering of sequences were performed to quantify the absolute abundance of each unique TCRbeta CDR3 region. T cell fraction was estimated by normalizing TCRbeta template counts to usable DNA, which was measured by amplifying reference genes present in all nucleated cells. Repertoire TCRs were annotated as SARS-CoV-2-specific when V gene, CDR3 amino acid sequence and J gene were exactly matched to a known reactive TCR set. The reference SARS-CoV-2 TCR set was derived from MIRA and filtered for enrichment in COVID-19-positive ImmuneCODE repertoires, a step that removed public or cross-reactive TCRs. Drawing on the MIRA antigens, annotated TCRs were analysed further at the level of specific ORF or position within ORF. Breadth was defined as annotated unique rearrangements over total unique productive rearrangements; depth was the summed frequency of those rearrangements. Two-sided Wilcoxon rank-sum tests were used to compare TCR breadth between groups. This immuneACCESS table, as held by TCRdb, lists in-frame sequences with V and J called but not all clones. Of the missing ones, under half trace to an unresolved V gene in checked studies; the others have no known cause. Clone size and the V and J calls come from that table; the DNA yielded D and trimming. The sample table shows approximately 340,000 clones, and about 85% are seen once. About 3.3% of the sample is taken by the ten largest.

The chain is encoded by TRBV4-1 joined to TRBJ2-2; possibly the D gene is TRBD2, per 6 matching bases. The TCR was taken from a person between 18 and 59 years old who received the Ad26.COV2.S COVID-19 vaccine or a placebo. The sample was peripheral blood, taken in a trial of Ad26.COV2.S vaccine versus placebo. The sequenced DNA is TGCGCCAGCAGCCGTAGACTAGTGGGCACCGGGGAGCTGTTTTTT. It translates as CASSRRLVGTGELFF.